This TCR beta chain originates from a study of early T cells in non-severe SARS-CoV-2 infection. Across the whole study: Chains were not paired, and sequencing was done on bulk RNA from unsorted whole blood.

Individual cDNA molecules received unique molecular identifiers. One entry per CDR3 protein, called by TCRdb with MiXCR from the 5' RACE reads. The sample lists under 60,000 distinct CDR3 sequences; 7.5% to 9% were seen once. Trimming cost V 3 bases and J 5 bases, with 16 bases left between them. The CDR3 sequence is 14 residues long. Germline CDR1 DFQATT, CDR2 SNEGSKA (reference sequence). This clonotype was obtained from an adult who was a healthcare worker with PCR-confirmed SARS-CoV-2 infection or an uninfected control (not recorded which). The starting material was whole blood, obtained at baseline. The chain combines TRBV20-1 with TRBJ2-5; weak D call: TRBD1 (6 bases). The chain's CDR3 is CSARFPGVEETQYF. For the CDR3, the DNA is TGCAGTGCTAGGTTTCCAGGGGTTGAGGAGACCCAGTACTTC.